This T cell receptor beta chain was observed in a study of regulatory T cells in long-lasting Graves disease. Findings and caveats of the study: The number of shared public clonotypes was higher in persistent patients (around 2,500) than new patients (966).

The table lists this clonotype with many counts. What it binds is not known. Trimming cost V 4 bases and J 5 bases, with 5 bases left between them. The CDR3 totals 11 residues. The time point denotes: newly diagnosed GD, antithyroid drugs for less than 3 months. Following extraction of RNA from PBMCs, that RNA was used to make the TCR library. HTBI primers from iRepertoire and Arm-PCR of CDR3 regions yielded the TCR beta libraries. TCRdb reprocessed the multiplex PCR reads with MiXCR, giving one entry per CDR3 protein. Here the sample spans more than 400,000 distinct CDR3 sequences, less than 20% being singletons. The same sample was also studied in work on T cells in Graves' hyperthyroidism and ophthalmopathy.

The receptor was isolated from a woman aged 30 to 39 with Graves disease. The starting material was peripheral blood mononuclear cells (PBMCs), obtained at new diagnosis, from a patient treated with antithyroid drugs. J is TRBJ2-5 and V is TRBV12-3 or TRBV12-4; D remains ambiguous. In DNA form, the CDR3 reads TGTGCCAGCAGTTCGATGGAGACCCAGTACTTC. This encodes CASSSMETQYF.